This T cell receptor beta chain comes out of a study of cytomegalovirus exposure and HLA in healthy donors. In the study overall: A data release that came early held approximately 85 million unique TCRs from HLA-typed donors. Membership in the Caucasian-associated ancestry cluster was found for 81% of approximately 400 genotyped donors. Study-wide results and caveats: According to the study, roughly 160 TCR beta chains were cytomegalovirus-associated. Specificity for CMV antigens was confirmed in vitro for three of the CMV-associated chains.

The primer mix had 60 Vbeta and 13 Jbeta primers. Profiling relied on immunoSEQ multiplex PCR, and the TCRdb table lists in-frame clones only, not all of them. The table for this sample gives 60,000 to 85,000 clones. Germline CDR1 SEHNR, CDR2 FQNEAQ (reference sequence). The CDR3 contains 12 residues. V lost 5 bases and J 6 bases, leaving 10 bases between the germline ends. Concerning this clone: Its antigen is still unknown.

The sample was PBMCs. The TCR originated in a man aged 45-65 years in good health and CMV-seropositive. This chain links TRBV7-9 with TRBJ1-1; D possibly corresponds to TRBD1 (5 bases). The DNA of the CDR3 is TGTGCCAGCAGCCGGGGACTATCTGAAGCTTTCTTT. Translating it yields CASSRGLSEAFF.